The 14 T cell receptor beta chains given below trace back to one sample, sequenced in a study of blood T cell repertoires in COVID-19. Clones were sequenced by immunoSEQ multiplex PCR, and TCRdb holds only the in-frame ones, with some missing. The sample carries 300,000 to 450,000 clones, around 87% recorded once. Specimen: PBMCs or T cells enriched from blood (not recorded which). The receptors derive from a man aged 35-49 years in a cohort exposed to, infected with or recovered from COVID-19 (not recorded which).

This clone was counted many times. The chain couples TRBV27 to TRBJ2-7; weak D call: TRBD1 (6 bases). V gave up 0 bases and J gave up 6 bases, with 18 bases separating them. The CDR3 has 16 amino acids. Germline values: CDR1 MNHEY, CDR2 SMNVEV (reference sequence). Here the CDR3 reads CASSLSTGRGPLEQYF. The CDR3 DNA follows: TGTGCCAGCAGTTTATCGACCGGCAGGGGCCCTCTCGAGCAGTACTTC.

A single count supports this clone. The genes are TRBV2 and TRBJ2-4; D remains unclear. Looked up from germline, CDR1 is SNHLY and CDR2 is FYNNEI. The CDR3 loop spans 13 amino acids. Trimming pared 5 bases from V and 2 bases from J, leaving 7 bases between. CDR3 DNA: TGTGCCAGCAGTCCAGACACCAAAAACATTCAGTACTTC. Its translation is CASSPDTKNIQYF. Complete variable domain (other parts from reference TRBV2 and TRBJ2-4): EPEVTQTPSHQVTQMGQEVILRCVPISNHLYFYWYRQILGQKVEFLVSFYNNEISEKSEIFDDQFSVERPDGSNFTLKIRSTKLEDSAMYFCASSPDTKNIQYFGAGTRLSVL.

The chain has TRBV6-5 and TRBJ1-1; D gene uncertain. CDR1 is MNHEY and CDR2 is SVGAGI in the germline V gene. Trimming cost V 6 bases and J 8 bases, with 16 bases left between them. CDR3 length equals 13 residues. The CDR3 loop reads CASSYKFMREAFF. The CDR3 DNA reads as TGTGCCAGCAGCTATAAGTTTATGCGGGAAGCTTTCTTT.

The chain has TRBV2 and TRBJ2-3, with a possible D match to TRBD2 (6 bases). V was trimmed by 3 bases and J by 0 bases, leaving 10 bases between them. From germline, CDR1 is SNHLY and CDR2 FYNNEI. The CDR3 totals 15 residues. The CDR3 region has the DNA TGTGCCAGCAGTGAGCGGAGGGGAAGCACAGATACGCAGTATTTT. Translating gives CASSERRGSTDTQYF.

The gene calls are TRBV2 and TRBJ2-3; 8 positions match TRBD1. CDR1 SNHLY and CDR2 FYNNEI come from the germline V gene. The CDR3 has 14 residues. The trim removed 6 bases at V and 0 bases at J, leaving 2 bases unmatched. CDR3 sequence (DNA): TGTGCCAGCAGGGGGACAGGTAGCACAGATACGCAGTATTTT. It is translated as CASRGTGSTDTQYF.

The CDR3 DNA reads TGCGCCAGCAGCCCCGCACAGGGGTGGACTGAAGCTTTCTTT. This gives the protein CASSPAQGWTEAFF. The chain recombines TRBV5-1 with TRBJ1-1, with 7 positions matching TRBD1. Per the germline V gene, CDR1 is SGHRS and CDR2 is YFSETQ. CDR3 length equals 14 residues. Losses at the gene ends were 4 bases for V and 5 bases for J; bases not matched to a gene: 8.

This chain uses TRBV5-1 with TRBJ1-1; 9 nucleotides agree with TRBD1. Germline V gene sequence: CDR1 SGHRS, CDR2 YFSETQ. This CDR3 is 14 amino acids long. V dropped 2 bases and J dropped 6; count of bases not matched to a gene: 5. CDR3 sequence: CASSFRDRASEAFF. The CDR3 DNA is TGCGCCAGCAGCTTTCGGGACAGGGCTTCTGAAGCTTTCTTT.

The V gene is TRBV2, the J gene TRBJ2-1; weak D call: TRBD1 (6 bases). Trimming shortened V by 6 bases and J by 9 bases, and 12 bases separated the two germline ends. The CDR3 sequence is 12 residues long. CDR1 is SNHLY and CDR2 is FYNNEI in the germline V gene. In nucleotides, the CDR3 is TGTGCCAGCAGACAGGGATTAGGTGAGCAGTTCTTC. It is translated as CASRQGLGEQFF. Combining the CDR3 with reference TRBV2 and TRBJ2-1 gives the whole variable domain EPEVTQTPSHQVTQMGQEVILRCVPISNHLYFYWYRQILGQKVEFLVSFYNNEISEKSEIFDDQFSVERPDGSNFTLKIRSTKLEDSAMYFCASRQGLGEQFFGPGTRLTVL.

The chain uses TRBV27 and TRBJ2-7, with 11 bases aligning to TRBD2. This CDR3 has 15 residues. From germline, CDR1 is MNHEY and CDR2 SMNVEV (reference sequence). V gave up 2 bases and J gave up 2 bases; unmatched junction bases: 2. The DNA for the CDR3 is TGTGCCAGCAGTTTAACTAGCGGGAGCACCTACGAGCAGTACTTC. This sequence encodes CASSLTSGSTYEQYF.

The gene calls are TRBV5-1 and TRBJ2-7; 11 bases map to TRBD2. The germline gives CDR1 SGHRS, CDR2 YFSETQ. The CDR3 has 15 amino acids. V trimming: 1 base; J trimming: 2 bases; junction bases outside the gene matches: 2. The CDR3 DNA reads TGCGCCAGCAGCTTGCCGGGACTAGCGGCCTACGAGCAGTACTTC. It yields the protein CASSLPGLAAYEQYF.

V usage is TRBV19 and J usage is TRBJ2-3, with TRBD2 matching 8 bases. J was trimmed by 3 bases and V by 5 bases; bases with no gene match: 13. The CDR3 spans 17 residues. Germline lookup yields CDR1 LNHDA and CDR2 SQIVND (reference sequence). CDR3 nucleotides: TGTGCCAGTAGTCTAAGTAGCGGGACTCTAAGGACAGATACGCAGTATTTT. Protein product: CASSLSSGTLRTDTQYF. The full variable domain, with the rest looked up from reference TRBV19 and TRBJ2-3, is DGGITQSPKYLFRKEGQNVTLSCEQNLNHDAMYWYRQDPGQGLRLIYYSQIVNDFQKGDIAEGYSVSREKKESFPLTVTSAQKNPTAFYLCASSLSSGTLRTDTQYFGPGTRLTVL.

This clone was seen a single time. The chain is built from TRBV3-1 (or the pseudogene TRBV3-2) and TRBJ2-7; D is possibly TRBD1 (6 bases). The germline gives CDR1 LGHDT, CDR2 YNNKEL (reference sequence). The CDR3 is made up of 13 amino acids. V was clipped by 4 bases and J by 4 bases, with 11 bases between them. The DNA of the CDR3 is TGTGCCAGCAGCCCCTCAGGGGTGTACGAGCAGTACTTC. This sequence encodes CASSPSGVYEQYF.

The rearrangement links TRBV28 to TRBJ1-6; 9 nucleotides match TRBD1. V was clipped by 6 bases and J by 7 bases; unmatched bases: 7. There are 15 residues in the CDR3. Germline assignment: CDR1 MDHEN and CDR2 SYDVKM. CDR3 nucleotide sequence: TGTGCCAGCAGCGGGACAGGGACAAGGAATTCACCCCTCCACTTT. Residues: CASSGTGTRNSPLHF. The full variable domain, rest sourced from reference TRBV28 and TRBJ1-6, is DVKVTQSSRYLVKRTGEKVFLECVQDMDHENMFWYRQDPGLGLRLIYFSYDVKMKEKGDIPEGYSVSREKKERFSLILESASTNQTSMYLCASSGTGTRNSPLHFGNGTRLTVT.

The rearrangement links TRBV7-8 to TRBJ1-2; no clear D. This CDR3 has 14 residues. V was cut by 1 base and J by 1 base, with 7 bases left in between. In germline, CDR1 is SGHVS, CDR2 FQNEAQ. The CDR3 spells CASSLERLNYGYTF. As DNA, the CDR3 is TGTGCCAGCAGCTTAGAGCGGCTTAACTATGGCTACACCTTC.